The 15 T cell receptor beta chains in this list originate from one sample, sequenced in a study of cytomegalovirus exposure and HLA in healthy donors. The PCR was carried out with 60 Vbeta primers and 13 Jbeta primers. Here immunoSEQ multiplex PCR was the method, and the copy in TCRdb shows in-frame clones only, minus some. The repertoire holds over 150,000 clones, with approximately 80% as singletons. Sequenced: PBMCs. These receptors all come from a woman aged 25 to 39 in good health and CMV-seronegative.

The chain has TRBV6-1 and TRBJ1-5; the D is unclear. The CDR3 runs 13 residues. CDR1 is MNHNS and CDR2 is SASEGT in the germline V gene. V was trimmed by 3 bases and J by 10 bases, leaving 13 bases between them. The CDR3 here is CASSETTRLPQHF. The CDR3 DNA follows: TGTGCCAGCAGTGAGACAACTCGGCTACCCCAGCATTTT.

The genes are TRBV7-9 and TRBJ1-2; 7 nucleotides line up with TRBD1. The CDR3 has 14 residues. After removal of 5 bases from V and 4 bases from J, the junction contained 7 bases not matched to a gene. Per the germline V gene, CDR1 is SEHNR and CDR2 is FQNEAQ (reference sequence). In nucleotides, the CDR3 is TGTGCCAGCAGCCCGCGACAGGGACCCTATGGCTACACCTTC. Amino acids: CASSPRQGPYGYTF. Variable domain in full (rest from reference TRBV7-9 and TRBJ1-2): DTGVSQNPRHKITKRGQNVTFRCDPISEHNRLYWYRQTLGQGPEFLTYFQNEAQLEKSRLLSDRFSAERPKGSFSTLEIQRTEQGDSAMYLCASSPRQGPYGYTFGSGTRLTVV.

The chain recombines TRBV28 with TRBJ2-2, with unresolved D. The germline V gene has CDR1 MDHEN and CDR2 SYDVKM. The CDR3 extends over 12 amino acids. Trimming cost V 4 bases and J 6 bases, with 6 bases left between them. The CDR3 loop is CASSYRAGELFF. The CDR3 DNA reads TGTGCCAGCAGTTATCGAGCCGGGGAGCTGTTTTTT.

The gene calls are TRBV6-1 and TRBJ2-2, with D tentatively TRBD1 (5 bases). The germline V gene has CDR1 MNHNS and CDR2 SASEGT. This CDR3 has 15 residues. V lost 3 bases, J lost 6 bases, and 14 bases lay in between. In DNA, the CDR3 is TGTGCCAGCAGTGAGAAGGGTCTAGGGGCCGGGGAGCTGTTTTTT. Amino acid sequence: CASSEKGLGAGELFF.

Of note for this clone: The junction does not match germline at one end; this may be a read error. This rearrangement joins TRBV15 to TRBJ2-3; 8 bases agree with TRBD1. From germline, CDR1 is LNHNV and CDR2 YYDKDF (reference sequence). The CDR3 is 16 residues long. The DNA of the CDR3 is TGTACCACCAGCAGACGGGACAGGCCGAGCACAGATACGCAGTATTTT. Residues: CTTSRRDRPSTDTQYF.

The genes are TRBV6-5 and TRBJ2-7; D perhaps matches TRBD1 (6 bases). Looked up from germline, CDR1 is MNHEY and CDR2 is SVGAGI. Trimming took off 4 bases at V and 6 bases at J, with 10 bases between the two ends. The CDR3 extends over 12 amino acids. Written as DNA, the CDR3 is TGTGCCAGCAGTTGGGCAGGGGTCGAGCAGTACTTC. Its translation is CASSWAGVEQYF.

This chain links TRBV6-1 with TRBJ1-5, with D possibly being TRBD1 (6 bases). The V gene lost 1 base and the J gene lost 5 bases, with 15 bases spanning the gap. Looked up from germline, CDR1 is MNHNS and CDR2 is SASEGT. This CDR3 spans 16 amino acids. This CDR3 is CASSEGHREGDQPQHF. The CDR3 bases are TGTGCCAGCAGTGAAGGGCACAGGGAGGGGGATCAGCCCCAGCATTTT.

The chain links TRBV5-1 to TRBJ2-4; the match to TRBD1 covers 7 bases. The length of the CDR3 is 13 residues. Looked up from germline, CDR1 is SGHRS and CDR2 is YFSETQ. V was pared by 0 bases and J by 6 bases, with 0 bases of the junction left unmatched. The CDR3 sequence: CASSLDRGNIQYF. The DNA for the CDR3 is TGCGCCAGCAGCTTGGACAGGGGAAACATTCAGTACTTC.

Only one count was recorded for this clone. This chain links TRBV29-1 with TRBJ2-7; TRBD2 agrees at 7 bases. V lost 5 bases and J lost 4; bases outside the gene matches: 8. The germline CDR1 and CDR2 sequences are SQVTM and ANQGSEA. The CDR3 sequence is 13 residues long. The CDR3 is CSVRRTSGYEQYF. CDR3 nucleotide sequence: TGCAGCGTTCGTAGGACTAGTGGGTACGAGCAGTACTTC.

Comments on this clone: An end of the junction differs from the germline gene, which may be a read error. The chain is built from TRBV2 and TRBJ1-2; no clear D. The CDR3 covers 13 residues. Germline loops: CDR1 SNHLY, CDR2 FYNNEI. The CDR3 coding sequence is TGTGCCAGCAGAAGCGACGGCAGCTATGGCTACCCCTTC. Translating it yields CASRSDGSYGYPF.

The CDR3 DNA sequence: TGTGCCAGCAGTTACTCTTTCGGCTACGAGCAGTACTTC. The encoded protein is CASSYSFGYEQYF. The chain couples TRBV6-5 to TRBJ2-7; D unresolved. The CDR3 is 13 residues long. The germline V gene encodes CDR1 MNHEY and CDR2 SVGAGI. Trimming left V 0 bases short and J 3 bases short, with 6 bases between.

V and J are TRBV6-4 and TRBJ1-2, with a possible D match to TRBD1 (6 bases). CDR1 MRHNA and CDR2 SNTAGT come from the germline V gene. The CDR3 is made up of 13 amino acids. V lost 8 bases to trimming and J lost 6 bases, with 16 bases between them. The CDR3 region is CASSGGQGNGYTF. The CDR3 DNA is TGTGCCAGCTCGGGGGGGCAGGGCAATGGCTACACCTTC.

This clone was seen once. The rearrangement uses TRBV4-2 and TRBJ1-1; TRBD1 agrees at 12 bases. Germline V lookup: CDR1 LGHNA, CDR2 YNFKEQ. The V gene end was trimmed by 0 bases and the J gene end by 7 bases; junction bases not matched to a gene: 9. The CDR3 spans 17 residues. CDR3 loop: CASSQEGTGGAGHEAFF. The CDR3 DNA sequence: TGTGCCAGCAGCCAAGAAGGGACAGGGGGCGCAGGCCATGAAGCTTTCTTT.

The chain carries TRBV4-2 and TRBJ2-3; TRBD2 agrees at 8 bases. The junction had 14 bases not matched to a gene; V was cut back by 0 bases and J by 9 bases. The CDR3 covers 17 residues. The V gene's germline CDR1 is LGHNA and CDR2 YNFKEQ. In nucleotides, the CDR3 is TGTGCCAGCAGCCAAGATCCGGGAGCGGGGGCATTGCAGACGCAGTATTTT. As protein: CASSQDPGAGALQTQYF.

The chain recombines TRBV11-2 with TRBJ2-1, with 11 bases lining up with TRBD2. Looked up from germline, CDR1 is SGHAT and CDR2 is FQNNGV. The CDR3 spans 17 residues. V was pared by 2 bases and J by 7 bases, with 10 bases of the junction left unmatched. CDR3 residues: CASSLSPSGGPRNEQFF. The CDR3 DNA follows: TGTGCCAGCAGCTTATCTCCTAGCGGGGGGCCAAGGAATGAGCAGTTCTTC.